This entry features one T cell receptor beta chain sequence. The antigen remains undetermined. The data derive from a study of T cell repertoires and HLA-DP antigens. Across the whole study: CD4+ T cells were cocultured with HeLa cells expressing HLA-DP.

Germline V gene lookup returns CDR1 SGHTA and CDR2 FQGNSA. This CDR3 comprises 12 residues. With 1 base removed from V and 8 bases from J, the gap between germline ends came to 9 bases. Libraries were prepared by immunoSEQ multiplex PCR; TCRdb keeps only in-frame clonotypes and omits some of them. The sample yields about 73,000 clones, 80% seen once. This TCR was recovered from a man in his fifties or sixties in good health and CMV-seronegative. Sequenced: CD4+ T cells from PBMCs. This sequence joins TRBV7-2 and TRBJ2-7, with D hard to call. The CDR3 sequence is CASSLGEYKQYF. The CDR3 nucleotides are TGTGCCAGCAGCTTAGGAGAGTACAAGCAGTACTTC. The variable domain in full, with the rest retrieved from reference TRBV7-2 and TRBJ2-7, is GAGVSQSPSNKVTEKGKDVELRCDPISGHTALYWYRQSLGQGLEFLIYFQGNSAPDKSGLPSDRFSAERTGGSVSTLTIQRTQQEDSAVYLCASSLGEYKQYFGPGTRLTVT.